This T cell receptor (beta chain) derives from a study of T cell responses to AZD1222 COVID-19 vaccine. The protocol was immunoSEQ multiplex PCR, while the TCRdb copy is restricted to in-frame clones and leaves out a portion. The table includes fewer than 200,000 clones, about 89% detected once. Whole-study results and caveats: The reported proportion of spike-specific TCRs targeting unmutated variant regions was nearly half. Among the donors, most were white British and more were female, and clonal diversity was possibly underestimated.

CDR1 is MNHEY and CDR2 is SVGAGI in the germline V gene. Trimming pared 4 bases from V and 1 base from J, leaving 5 bases between. The CDR3 length is 13 residues. Turning to this clone: Its antigen is unidentified.

The chain carries TRBV6-5 and TRBJ1-5; D uncertain. Here the sequenced sample was peripheral blood, taken on day 0 of AZD1222 vaccination. The clonotype originates from an adult in good health. CDR3 residues: CASSSWSNQPQHF. The CDR3 region has the DNA TGTGCCAGCAGTTCTTGGAGCAATCAGCCCCAGCATTTT.